Following are 20 T cell receptor beta chains from one sample sequenced in a study of T cell responses to AZD1222 COVID-19 vaccine. Some clones are missing from TCRdb's copy, which holds only in-frame ones; the method was immunoSEQ multiplex PCR. The sample lists about 150,000 clones, roughly 94% seen once, with 0.95% to 1.5% in the top ten. This specimen consisted of peripheral blood, obtained on day 0 of AZD1222 vaccination. Receptors originate from an adult in good health.

This chain joins TRBV12-3 or TRBV12-4 and TRBJ1-5, with D uncertain. V lost 6 bases to trimming and J lost 0 bases, with 6 bases between them. The CDR3 is made up of 13 amino acids. The CDR3 is CASSSYSNQPQHF. CDR3 DNA sequence: TGTGCCAGCAGCAGCTATAGCAATCAGCCCCAGCATTTT.

The gene calls are TRBV16 and TRBJ1-2, with D possibly TRBD1 on 5 matching bases. Germline V CDR1 and CDR2: KGHSY, FQNENV. CDR3 length equals 17 residues. V was trimmed by 4 bases and J by 0 bases, leaving 18 bases between them. The CDR3 DNA is TGTGCCAGCAGCCCCCTTGTTTCGGGGACCGCTAACTATGGCTACACCTTC. Its translation: CASSPLVSGTANYGYTF.

The chain employs TRBV4-1 and TRBJ2-7; D gene unclear. The CDR3 length is 13 residues. V shed 1 base and J shed 0 bases, with 4 bases lying between them. In germline, CDR1 is MGHRA, CDR2 YSYEKL. The CDR3 DNA sequence: TGCGCCAGCAGCCAAGGTTCCTCCTACGAGCAGTACGTC. The encoded protein is CASSQGSSYEQYV.

This chain links TRBV28 with TRBJ1-1; D is perhaps TRBD1 (5 bases). Germline CDR1 MDHEN, CDR2 SYDVKM. There are 14 residues in the CDR3. V was shortened by 2 bases and J by 4 bases, with 11 bases between the two germline ends. In nucleotides, the CDR3 is TGTGCCAGCAGTTTACCCCCAGGGAGCACTGAAGCTTTCTTT. Its protein product is CASSLPPGSTEAFF. Supplemented by reference TRBV28 and TRBJ1-1, the full variable domain reads DVKVTQSSRYLVKRTGEKVFLECVQDMDHENMFWYRQDPGLGLRLIYFSYDVKMKEKGDIPEGYSVSREKKERFSLILESASTNQTSMYLCASSLPPGSTEAFFGQGTRLTVV.

V is TRBV7-2 and J is TRBJ2-1; the match to TRBD2 covers 10 bases. The CDR3 runs 18 residues. Germline V gives CDR1 SGHTA, CDR2 FQGNSA. V shed 3 bases, J shed 7 bases, and the junction held 15 bases outside the gene matches. Here the CDR3 reads CASSLKAPWTSGDNEQFF. The CDR3 DNA reads TGTGCCAGCAGCTTGAAGGCCCCCTGGACTAGCGGAGATAATGAGCAGTTCTTC.

The V gene is TRBV24-1, the J gene TRBJ2-5; D perhaps matches TRBD1 (7 bases). Germline CDR1 and CDR2: KGHDR and SFDVKD. This CDR3 region has 14 residues. V dropped 7 bases and J dropped 5 bases, with 16 bases sitting between them. The CDR3 protein is CATRQGGEKETQYF. The CDR3 bases are TGTGCCACCAGGCAGGGGGGAGAGAAGGAGACCCAGTACTTC.

The rearrangement links TRBV7-2 to TRBJ2-3, with a possible D match to TRBD2 (5 bases). The germline gives CDR1 SGHTA, CDR2 FQGNSA. This CDR3 is built from 12 residues. Trimming removed 5 bases at V and 4 bases at J, with 7 bases between. The CDR3 DNA reads TGTGCCAGCAGCCTTAGCGCAGATACGCAGTATTTT. Amino acid sequence: CASSLSADTQYF. The full variable domain, with the rest looked up from reference TRBV7-2 and TRBJ2-3, is GAGVSQSPSNKVTEKGKDVELRCDPISGHTALYWYRQSLGQGLEFLIYFQGNSAPDKSGLPSDRFSAERTGGSVSTLTIQRTQQEDSAVYLCASSLSADTQYFGPGTRLTVL.

CDR3 coding DNA: TGTGCCAGTAGTTCTGGGACTCTCTATGGCTACACCTTC. Translation gives CASSSGTLYGYTF. The rearrangement uses TRBV19 and TRBJ1-2; a possible D gene is TRBD1 (5 bases). There are 13 residues in the CDR3. Trimming shortened V by 5 bases and J by 4 bases, and 11 bases separated the two germline ends. Germline V CDR1 and CDR2: LNHDA, SQIVND (reference sequence).

J is TRBJ2-1 and V is TRBV14; unclear D gene. V was clipped by 4 bases and J by 9 bases, with 19 bases between them. The CDR3 length is 15 residues. Germline V gene data show CDR1 as SGHDN and CDR2 as FVKESK. The CDR3 region has the DNA TGTGCCAGCAGCCTACACGCCATGAACTTGGGTGAGCAGTTCTTC. It specifies CASSLHAMNLGEQFF.

The chain uses TRBV11-2 and TRBJ1-1; 7 positions match TRBD1. The CDR3 is 14 residues long. J lost 4 bases, V lost 5 bases, and 7 bases had no gene match. CDR1 is SGHAT and CDR2 is FQNNGV in the germline V gene. The CDR3, as DNA: TGTGCCAGCAGCCACAATTCAGGGGGCACTGAAGCTTTCTTT. Translating gives CASSHNSGGTEAFF. Based on the CDR3 plus reference TRBV11-2 and TRBJ1-1, the full variable domain is EAGVAQSPRYKIIEKRQSVAFWCNPISGHATLYWYQQILGQGPKLLIQFQNNGVVDDSQLPKDRFSAERLKGVDSTLKIQPAKLEDSAVYLCASSHNSGGTEAFFGQGTRLTVV.

The rearrangement links TRBV5-5 to TRBJ1-4; 10 bases match TRBD1. The CDR3 is 14 amino acids. V trimming: 4 bases; J trimming: 5 bases; junction bases outside the gene matches: 2. Germline CDR1 is SGHKS and CDR2 is YYEKEE (reference sequence). The CDR3 nucleotides are TGTGCCAGCAGCCGACAGGGGGCGAATGAAAAACTGTTTTTT. This sequence encodes CASSRQGANEKLFF.

The J gene is TRBJ1-1, the V gene TRBV18; D not certain. Germline assignment: CDR1 KGHSH and CDR2 LQKENI. The CDR3 length is 11 residues. Trimming removed 5 bases from V and 5 bases from J, with 6 bases in between. In DNA form, the CDR3 reads TGTGCCAGCTCAGCTAAGACTGAAGCTTTCTTT. Its protein is CASSAKTEAFF.

The chain has TRBV5-6 and TRBJ1-3; TRBD1 matches at 7 bases. The CDR3 consists of 14 residues. The germline V gene encodes CDR1 SGHDT and CDR2 YYEEEE. V lost 5 bases to trimming and J lost 3 bases; unmatched junction nucleotides: 5. The CDR3 nucleotides are TGTGCCAGCAGTCGTTACAGGGGTGGAAACACCATATATTTT. Residues: CASSRYRGGNTIYF.

The chain carries TRBV4-2 and TRBJ2-3; 9 nucleotides match TRBD1. The V segment lost 4 bases and the J segment 1 base; nucleotides outside the gene matches: 9. This CDR3 comprises 17 residues. CDR1 LGHNA and CDR2 YNFKEQ come from the germline V gene. The CDR3 DNA reads TGTGCCAGCAGCCCCGGACAGGGGAGAGTGGGCACAGATACGCAGTATTTT. Translation gives CASSPGQGRVGTDTQYF.

The chain carries TRBV6-6 and TRBJ2-6; 8 bases align to TRBD2. V was pared by 6 bases and J by 2 bases, with 3 bases of the junction left unmatched. This CDR3 region has 15 residues. Germline CDR1 reads MNHNY; CDR2 reads SVGAGI (reference sequence). The DNA for the CDR3 is TGTGCCAGCAGCCCGGGGGGGCCTGGGGCCAACGTCCTGACTTTC. This sequence encodes CASSPGGPGANVLTF.

The chain uses TRBV3-1 (or the pseudogene TRBV3-2) and TRBJ2-2; unclear D gene. The CDR3 runs to 15 residues. V was cut by 5 bases and J by 0 bases, with 10 bases left in between. In germline, CDR1 is LGHDT, CDR2 YNNKEL (reference sequence). The CDR3 nucleotides are TGTGCCAGCAGCTATGAGTTTGCGAACACCGGGGAGCTGTTTTTT. Residues: CASSYEFANTGELFF.

This chain uses TRBV10-3 with TRBJ1-1; D is possibly TRBD1 (6 bases). Deletions cut 4 bases from V and 2 bases from J, with 23 bases between. Germline loops: CDR1 ENHRY, CDR2 SYGVKD. The CDR3 is 18 amino acids. CDR3 protein: CAISVRGGGTSQNTEAFF. The CDR3 DNA follows: TGTGCCATCAGTGTTCGTGGTGGCGGGACATCACAAAACACTGAAGCTTTCTTT.

The chain joins TRBV2 to TRBJ1-5, with D perhaps matching TRBD1 (6 bases). The CDR3 runs 15 residues. Germline V gene sequence: CDR1 SNHLY, CDR2 FYNNEI. V was trimmed by 6 bases and J by 0 bases, leaving 12 bases between them. Written as DNA, the CDR3 is TGTGCCAGCAGCCTGGGACACCCTAGCAATCAGCCCCAGCATTTT. Translating gives CASSLGHPSNQPQHF.

The genes are TRBV7-6 and TRBJ2-5; D is possibly TRBD2 (6 bases). The CDR3 consists of 15 residues. CDR1 and CDR2 from the germline V gene are SGHVS and FNYEAQ. V dropped 4 bases and J dropped 1 base, with 13 bases sitting between them. The CDR3 reads CASSSWTGVQETQYF. The DNA of the CDR3 is TGTGCCAGCAGCTCATGGACGGGGGTCCAAGAGACCCAGTACTTC.

This chain joins TRBV5-4 and TRBJ1-3; 7 bases are shared with TRBD1. Trimming cost V 4 bases and J 0 bases; bases outside gene matches: 7. CDR3 size: 16 residues. The germline CDR1 and CDR2 sequences are SGHNT and YYREEE (reference sequence). The CDR3 DNA reads TGTGCCAGCAGCGCCGGACAGGCATTCTCTGGAAACACCATATATTTT. Its protein is CASSAGQAFSGNTIYF.